Listed below are T cell receptor beta chains from one sample, sequenced in a study of regulatory dendritic cells for organ transplantation. Sequenced by immunoSEQ multiplex PCR; TCRdb stores in-frame clones only, minus some. The repertoire has almost 30,000 clones, around 79% of them found once; the top ten carry 2% to 2.5%. The sequenced material came from memory CD4+ T cells from blood. These receptors all come from a human donor in good health. The CDR3 runs from the conserved cysteine through the conserved F or W. Each record gives: J gene, clone size, V gene, D gene, CDR3 DNA, CDR3 protein. The D gene is left open where the match is weak. Size is stated for part of the rows, as once, few or many counts, or as a class when the clone is expanded.

TRBJ2-7 . TRBV12-5 TRBD2 TGCGCTAGTGGTTTATCCGGGACTAGCCGACGAGCCGAGCAGTACTTC CASGLSGTSRRAEQYF
TRBJ2-3 . TRBV19 . TGTGCCAGTAGTTTGGGCAGGGGTGGGACAGATACGCAGTATTTT CASSLGRGGTDTQYF
TRBJ1-5 . TRBV28 . TGTGCCAGCGTCTCGGGGAATAAGCCCCAGCATTTT CASVSGNKPQHF
TRBJ2-7 . TRBV15 TRBD1 TGTGCCACCAGCAGAGATACAGGGGGTAACTACGAGCAGTACTTC CATSRDTGGNYEQYF
TRBJ2-7 . TRBV2 . TGTGCCAGCAGTGCCTGGGCCTACTACGAGCAGTACTTC CASSAWAYYEQYF
TRBJ1-1 few TRBV11-2 TRBD1 TGTGCCAGCAGCTCGTCGGACAGGGTTAACACTGAAGCTTTCTTT CASSSSDRVNTEAFF
TRBJ1-4 medium-sized TRBV7-9 . TGTGCCAGCAGCTTAGACGGGTTTGGTGAAAAACTGTTTTTT CASSLDGFGEKLFF
TRBJ1-4 . TRBV19 . TGTGCCAGTAGTACGTCTTCGTGGGGAAAACTGTTTTTT CASSTSSWGKLFF
TRBJ2-1 . TRBV7-2 . TGTGCCAGCAGCTTAGCGGGAGCGGGCTACAATGAGCAGTTCTTC CASSLAGAGYNEQFF
TRBJ2-1 . TRBV5-6 TRBD1 TGTGCCAGCAGCCCCGAAAGACAGGGGGCGGTCAATGAGCAGTTCTTC CASSPERQGAVNEQFF
TRBJ1-2 . TRBV4-1 . TGCGCCAGCAGCCAAGATCACCGCTGGACAGAATATGGCTACACCTTC CASSQDHRWTEYGYTF
TRBJ1-5 few TRBV30 . TGTGCCTGGAGTGTAGGAGGACGGCCCCAGCATTTT CAWSVGGRPQHF
TRBJ1-4 . TRBV2 . TGTGCCAGCAGAGGGACCGCAACTAATGAAAAACTGTTTTTT CASRGTATNEKLFF
TRBJ2-7 . TRBV10-3 . TGTGCCATCAGCCCCACAGGGAGGGACGAGCAGTACTTC CAISPTGRDEQYF
TRBJ2-1 . TRBV6-1 TRBD2 TGTGCCAGCAGTGAAATGTCCGGGGGGGGGTCTGAGCAGTTCTTC CASSEMSGGGSEQFF
TRBJ2-3 . TRBV6-5 . TGTGCCAGCAGTCGGGGCGGGGAATACCCAGATACGCAGTATTTT CASSRGGEYPDTQYF
TRBJ1-5 . TRBV30 . TGTGCCTGGAGTCCACAGGGACGGTATCAGCCCCAGCATTTT CAWSPQGRYQPQHF
TRBJ2-1 . TRBV6-1 . TGTGCCAGCAGTGGGGGGATAAGCCGCAATGAGCAGTTCTTC CASSGGISRNEQFF
TRBJ2-3 . TRBV5-6 . TGTGCCAGCAGCTTGGGGGGACCCCGTACGGATACGCAGTATTTT CASSLGGPRTDTQYF
TRBJ2-3 . TRBV27 . TGTGCCAGCAGTTCGATGACAGGATGGATAGATACGCAGTATTTT CASSSMTGWIDTQYF
TRBJ1-3 few TRBV7-2 . TGTGCCAGCAGCCCTGGACCGGAGACGGACACCATATATTTT CASSPGPETDTIYF
TRBJ2-7 . TRBV7-2 . TGTGCCAGCAGCTTAGACGGCGGGTTCTACGAGCAGTACTTC CASSLDGGFYEQYF
TRBJ2-1 . TRBV4-1 TRBD2 TGCGCCAGCAGCCACCCAGGGACTAGCCTCCCGAATGAGCAGTTCTTC CASSHPGTSLPNEQFF
TRBJ1-2 . TRBV27 . TGTGCCAGCAGGCTGTTCCGGGACGGTAGCTACACCTTC CASRLFRDGSYTF
TRBJ2-3 . TRBV4-3 . TGCGCCAGCAGCCAGCGGGACACAGATACGCAGTATTTT CASSQRDTDTQYF
TRBJ2-1 . TRBV9 TRBD2 TGTGCCAGCAGCGTTGGTACTAGCGGCGTTTTCGATGAGCAGTTCTTC CASSVGTSGVFDEQFF
TRBJ1-1 few TRBV12-5 . TGTGCTAGTGGTTTACCTAGGGACCAAGCTTTCTTT CASGLPRDQAFF
TRBJ1-2 . TRBV6-5 TRBD1 TGTGCCAGCAGTCGCCGGGACAGCTATGGCTACACCTTC CASSRRDSYGYTF
TRBJ1-1 . TRBV27 TRBD1 TGTGCCAGCAGTTTTAGGACAGGGGGCACTGAAGCTTTCTTT CASSFRTGGTEAFF
TRBJ1-1 . TRBV19 . TGTGCCAGTAGTATAGAGGCCGGACTATCGAACACTGAAGCTTTCTTT CASSIEAGLSNTEAFF
TRBJ2-4 once TRBV27 TRBD1 TGTGCCAGCAGAACCCTCGGGACAGCCGCCAAAAACATTCAGTACTTC CASRTLGTAAKNIQYF
TRBJ2-3 . TRBV13 . TGTGCCAGCAGCGGGCGAGACAGTTTCACAGATACGCAGTATTTT CASSGRDSFTDTQYF
TRBJ1-6 . TRBV19 . TGTGCCAGTAGGACGTCAGGGGACGGATCACCCCTCCACTTT CASRTSGDGSPLHF
TRBJ2-6 . TRBV9 TRBD1 TGTGCCAGCAGTAGTACAGGGGGGCCTGGGGCCAACGTCCTGACTTTC CASSSTGGPGANVLTF
TRBJ1-5 . TRBV7-2 . TGTGCCAGCAGCATTAGGGGGAATCAGCCCCAGCATTTT CASSIRGNQPQHF
TRBJ1-1 . TRBV7-2 TRBD1 TGTGCCAGCAGCGGGAACAGGGGAGGATCCACTGAAGCTTTCTTT CASSGNRGGSTEAFF
TRBJ2-5 . TRBV6-6 . TGTGCCAGCATCAACAAAGGCAGACAAGAGACCCAGTACTTC CASINKGRQETQYF
TRBJ1-1 . TRBV2 . TGTGCCAGCCATCGAGGGAGAGGGTATTACACTGAAGCTTTCTTT CASHRGRGYYTEAFF
TRBJ2-7 . TRBV6-5 TRBD2 TGTGCCAGCTGCCAGCGGGAGGGGTACGAGCAGTACTTC CASCQREGYEQYF
TRBJ1-1 . TRBV6-5 . TGTGCCAGCAGCCGAGAAATGGGGAAGTCTTTCTTT CASSREMGKSFF
TRBJ2-2 . TRBV7-2 . TGTGCCAGCAGCTTCTCAAACAGGCGGGCCGGGGAGCTGTTTTTT CASSFSNRRAGELFF
TRBJ2-5 . TRBV7-7 TRBD1 TGTGCTAGCAGCTTAGGGACAGGGGAAGGAGAAGAGACCCAGTACTTC CASSLGTGEGEETQYF